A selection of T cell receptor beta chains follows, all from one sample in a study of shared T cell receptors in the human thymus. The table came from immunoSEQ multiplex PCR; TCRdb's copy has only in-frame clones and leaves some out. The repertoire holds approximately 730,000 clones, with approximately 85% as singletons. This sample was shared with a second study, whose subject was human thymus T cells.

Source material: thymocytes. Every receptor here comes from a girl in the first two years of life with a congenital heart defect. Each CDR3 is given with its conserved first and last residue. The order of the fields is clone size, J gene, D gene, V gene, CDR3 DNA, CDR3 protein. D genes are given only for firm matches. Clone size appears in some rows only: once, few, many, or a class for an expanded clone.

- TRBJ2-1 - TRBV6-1 TGTGCCCATAAAGGGGATGAGCAGTTCTTC CAHKGDEQFF
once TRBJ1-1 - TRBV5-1 TGCGCCAGCAGCGCCGGGGGGAGGGGATTAAAAACTGAAGCTTTCTTT CASSAGGRGLKTEAFF
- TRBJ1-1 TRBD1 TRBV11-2 TGTGCCAGCAGCTCCGAGCCACAGGGGTGGGGCACTGAAGCTTTCTTT CASSSEPQGWGTEAFF
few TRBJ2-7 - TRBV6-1 TGTGCCACCCCCAGGGCGGACAGTGTAACTTACGAGCAGTACTTC CATPRADSVTYEQYF
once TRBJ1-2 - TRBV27 TGTGCCAGCAGTTTAAGCGGGGGCGGGGGGGCGGCTAACTATGGCTACACCTTC CASSLSGGGGAANYGYTF
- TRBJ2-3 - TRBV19 TGTGCCAGTAGTCTCAGGGTTGGGGGCACAGATACGCAGTATTTT CASSLRVGGTDTQYF
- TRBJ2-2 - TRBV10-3 TGTGCCGCCATACGAGGGAACACCGGGGAGCTGTTTTTT CAAIRGNTGELFF
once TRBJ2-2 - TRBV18 TGTGCCAGCTCACCTCCCGCCGGGGAGCTGTTTTTT CASSPPAGELFF
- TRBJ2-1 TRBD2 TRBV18 TGTGCCAGCTCACCACGGGGAGCGGGGGGGCTTGAGCAGTTCTTC CASSPRGAGGLEQFF
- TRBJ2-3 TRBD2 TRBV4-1 TGCGCCAGCAGCCAAGATGATGGGGACGGGACTAGCGGGGGGGCAGATACGCAGTATTTT CASSQDDGDGTSGGADTQYF
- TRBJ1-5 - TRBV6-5 TGTGCCAGCAGTTACTCTGGGGGGAGCAATCAGCCCCAGCATTTT CASSYSGGSNQPQHF